The present entry profiles one T cell receptor (beta chain) with its context. Its antigen is not known. A read error is possible here, since a much larger clone lies one base away. The entry originates in a study of blood T cells in healthy people across ages. Study information: Every two T cells gave about one barcoded beta molecule via template switching.

CDR3 length: 14 residues. V lost 2 bases and J 5 bases, leaving 12 bases between the germline ends. Germline CDR1 and CDR2: MNHNS and SASEGT. A second about 7 to 11 cycle PCR used barcoded and J-beta primers. TCRdb re-derived calls from the 5' RACE reads in MiXCR, one entry per CDR3 protein. This table has 850,000 to 950,000 distinct CDR3 sequences, 29% appearing once. Whole-study results and caveats: The unknown donor CMV status may have confounded expanded clonotype changes.

The chain uses TRBV6-1 and TRBJ2-5; D is unresolved. This TCR came from an elderly woman in good health. Input material: blood. CDR3 loop: CASSEKEASETQYF. The CDR3, as DNA: TGTGCCAGCAGTGAAAAAGAGGCTTCTGAGACCCAGTACTTC.